A single sample is the source of the 25 T cell receptor beta chains below, sequenced in a study of naive and memory T cell subsets. An oligonucleotide containing a UMI was ligated to the 3' end of TCR cDNA. Amplification of ligated cDNA took four PCR rounds with SP2 and nested alpha and beta constant primers. TCRdb used MiXCR to reprocess the 5' RACE reads, holding one entry per CDR3 protein. Among 55,000 to 70,000 distinct CDR3 sequences listed, 7.6% were seen once. The receptors were sampled from a female donor in good health.

Many counts were recorded for this clonotype. The chain combines TRBV10-3 with TRBJ2-7; possibly TRBD2 for D (6 bases). Germline lookup yields CDR1 ENHRY and CDR2 SYGVKD. The CDR3 has 13 amino acids. V shed 6 bases and J shed 2 bases, with 11 bases lying between them. As DNA, the CDR3 is TGTGCCATCAGAACGGGGGACGCCTACGAGCAGTACTTC. As protein: CAIRTGDAYEQYF.

In this sample, this clonotype turned up many times. The chain employs TRBV29-1 and TRBJ2-3; D not certain. Per germline, CDR1 SQVTM and CDR2 ANQGSEA. This CDR3 has 12 residues. V was clipped by 7 bases and J by 3 bases, with 11 bases between them. This CDR3 is CSASDPTDTQYF. CDR3 in DNA: TGCAGCGCCTCCGACCCGACAGATACGCAGTATTTT.

J is TRBJ1-1 and V is TRBV9; 7 bases are shared with TRBD1. The CDR3 covers 14 residues. After removal of 0 bases from V and 5 bases from J, the junction contained 4 bases not matched to a gene. Germline CDR1 SGDLS, CDR2 YYNGEE. CDR3 region: CASSVVVRGTEAFF. CDR3 nucleotides: TGTGCCAGCAGCGTAGTGGTCAGGGGGACTGAAGCTTTCTTT.

This clonotype was counted many times. The chain combines TRBV25-1 with TRBJ2-1, with TRBD1 identical over 11 bases. V trimming: 7 bases; J trimming: 7 bases; junction bases outside the gene matches: 6. The CDR3 spans 14 residues. Germline V gene sequence: CDR1 MGHDK, CDR2 SYGVNS. CDR3 in DNA: TGTGCCAGCACTGCGGGACAGGGGGGAAATGAGCAGTTCTTC. This translates into CASTAGQGGNEQFF.

The V gene is TRBV5-5, the J gene TRBJ2-6, with D tentatively TRBD2 (5 bases). The ends were cut back, 2 bases at V and 7 bases at J, with 13 bases in the middle. In germline, CDR1 is SGHKS, CDR2 YYEKEE (reference sequence). CDR3 size: 15 residues. CDR3 nucleotides: TGTGCCAGCAGCTTTGGAGGCTCGAGAGCCAACGTCCTGACTTTC. Protein product: CASSFGGSRANVLTF.

This clonotype occurred many times. This chain connects TRBV6-2 or TRBV6-3 to TRBJ1-5, with D maybe TRBD1 (5 bases). CDR1 is MNHEY and CDR2 is SVGEGT in the germline V gene. Deletions cut 0 bases from V and 4 bases from J, with 10 bases between. The CDR3 is made up of 15 amino acids. This CDR3 is CASSYSSRGNQPQHF. CDR3 bases: TGTGCCAGCAGTTACTCGAGTAGGGGTAATCAGCCCCAGCATTTT.

This clonotype was counted ten times or more. The V and J genes are TRBV6-6 and TRBJ1-1; 11 nucleotides match TRBD1. V lost 6 bases to trimming and J lost 1 base; unmatched junction nucleotides: 7. Per germline, CDR1 MNHNY and CDR2 SVGAGI (reference sequence). CDR3 size: 16 residues. CDR3 nucleotide sequence: TGTGCCAGCAGCCCCTGGGGACAGGGGGGGAACACTGAAGCTTTCTTT. This sequence encodes CASSPWGQGGNTEAFF.

This clonotype was seen a few times. The chain joins TRBV3-1 to TRBJ2-5; TRBD2 aligns across 7 bases. Germline-derived CDR1 and CDR2 are LGHDT and YNNKEL (reference sequence). The CDR3 spans 17 residues. Trimming took 0 bases from V and 0 from J; bases not matched to a gene: 7. The CDR3 DNA sequence: TGTGCCAGCAGCCAAGATACAATGGGACTACACCAAGAGACCCAGTACTTC. The encoded protein is CASSQDTMGLHQETQYF.

This clonotype was detected many times. The rearrangement joins TRBV14 to TRBJ1-5; D uncertain. CDR1 SGHDN and CDR2 FVKESK come from the germline V gene. The CDR3 covers 15 residues. V was pared by 1 base and J by 0 bases, with 7 bases between. The CDR3 nucleotides are TGTGCCAGCAGCCAAGGGAACCATAGCAATCAGCCCCAGCATTTT. Its translation: CASSQGNHSNQPQHF.

This clonotype was counted between two and nine times. The rearrangement links TRBV7-9 to TRBJ2-3; D gene ambiguous. The V end lost 4 bases, the J end lost 2 bases, and 13 bases lay between the germline ends. Germline lookup yields CDR1 SEHNR and CDR2 FQNEAQ (reference sequence). CDR3 length: 15 amino acids. The CDR3 is CASSSWSRLTDTQYF. CDR3 DNA: TGTGCCAGCAGCTCCTGGAGCAGGCTCACAGATACGCAGTATTTT.

The CDR3 reads CASSPTTVYKGVGTQYF. Here the CDR3 DNA reads TGTGCCAGCTCACCAACAACCGTTTACAAGGGAGTGGGTACGCAGTATTTT. V usage is TRBV18 and J usage is TRBJ2-3; tentative D call: TRBD2 (5 bases). Trimming took 2 bases from V and 8 from J, leaving 23 bases between them. Per the germline V gene, CDR1 is KGHSH and CDR2 is LQKENI. CDR3 length: 17 amino acids.

The chain is built from TRBV7-2 and TRBJ2-3, with TRBD2 identical over 11 bases. This CDR3 is built from 16 residues. With 2 bases clipped from V and 7 bases from J, the junction kept 8 bases outside the gene matches. Germline-derived CDR1 and CDR2 are SGHTA and FQGNSA. The DNA for the CDR3 is TGTGCCAGCAGCTTACGGAGCACTAGCGGGGGCAATACGCAGTATTTT. Its protein product is CASSLRSTSGGNTQYF.

This clonotype turned up a few times. The V and J genes are TRBV19 and TRBJ1-5; 7 bases are a match to TRBD1. Germline CDR1 and CDR2: LNHDA and SQIVND (reference sequence). The CDR3 is 16 residues long. The V gene end was trimmed by 6 bases and the J gene end by 0 bases; junction bases not matched to a gene: 8. The CDR3 sequence is CASSSNRGHSNQPQHF. In DNA, the CDR3 is TGTGCCAGTAGCTCTAACAGGGGCCATAGCAATCAGCCCCAGCATTTT. The entire variable domain, with the rest obtained from reference TRBV19 and TRBJ1-5, is as follows: DGGITQSPKYLFRKEGQNVTLSCEQNLNHDAMYWYRQDPGQGLRLIYYSQIVNDFQKGDIAEGYSVSREKKESFPLTVTSAQKNPTAFYLCASSSNRGHSNQPQHFGDGTRLSIL.

This clonotype was counted ten times or more. J is TRBJ2-1 and V is TRBV7-9; no firm D call. Germline CDR1 SEHNR, CDR2 FQNEAQ (reference sequence). Between the trimmed V and J ends, which lost 3 bases and 9 bases, there was a span of 18 bases. This CDR3 contains 15 residues. CDR3 region: CASSFVTPQDVEQFF. CDR3 DNA: TGTGCCAGCAGCTTCGTGACCCCCCAGGACGTTGAGCAGTTCTTC.

The table lists this clonotype with a few counts. CDR3 in DNA: TGCAGTGCTAGAGATCCCACTAGCGGGGGCTGGTACGAGCAGTACTTC. This sequence encodes CSARDPTSGGWYEQYF. This rearrangement joins TRBV20-1 to TRBJ2-7; 11 bases are a match to TRBD2. V dropped 0 bases and J dropped 4; count of bases not matched to a gene: 8. Per the germline V gene, CDR1 is DFQATT and CDR2 is SNEGSKA (reference sequence). There are 16 residues in the CDR3.

The gene calls are TRBV20-1 and TRBJ2-7; TRBD2 is a possible D gene (6 bases). CDR3 size: 15 residues. Germline loops: CDR1 DFQATT, CDR2 SNEGSKA (reference sequence). The V gene lost 1 base and the J gene lost 0 bases, with 13 bases spanning the gap. This CDR3 is CSARGGGGDSYEQYF. Written as DNA, the CDR3 is TGCAGTGCTAGAGGGGGAGGTGGGGACTCCTACGAGCAGTACTTC.

The gene calls are TRBV10-3 and TRBJ2-1, with 11 bases fitting TRBD2. Germline CDR1 is ENHRY and CDR2 is SYGVKD. Losses at the gene ends were 6 bases for V and 5 bases for J; bases not matched to a gene: 3. This CDR3 has 14 amino acids. CDR3 nucleotides: TGTGCCATCAGGCAGACTAGCGGGGACAATGAGCAGTTCTTC. It yields the protein CAIRQTSGDNEQFF.

This clonotype was recorded a few times. This chain connects TRBV5-1 to TRBJ2-3; 7 bases fit TRBD2. CDR3 length: 20 amino acids. After removal of 0 bases from V and 1 base from J, the junction contained 17 bases not matched to a gene. CDR1 and CDR2 (germline): SGHRS, YFSETQ. The CDR3 sequence is CASSLASLSRPGGGTDTQYF. The CDR3 DNA follows: TGCGCCAGCAGCTTGGCCTCGCTCTCCAGGCCGGGGGGAGGCACAGATACGCAGTATTTT.

V and J are TRBV20-1 and TRBJ1-2, with D hard to call. Trimming cost V 0 bases and J 0 bases, with 5 bases left between them. Germline CDR1 and CDR2: DFQATT and SNEGSKA (reference sequence). The CDR3 has 13 residues. Here the CDR3 DNA reads TGCAGTGCTAGAGAAGGAGCTAACTATGGCTACACCTTC. Protein product: CSAREGANYGYTF.

This clonotype was seen at least ten times. The V gene is TRBV28, the J gene TRBJ2-3; D not resolved. Trimming pared 6 bases from V and 0 bases from J, leaving 10 bases between. CDR1 is MDHEN and CDR2 is SYDVKM in the germline V gene. CDR3 length equals 14 residues. CDR3 protein: CASRELASTDTQYF. The CDR3 DNA reads TGTGCCAGCAGAGAGCTGGCAAGCACAGATACGCAGTATTTT.

The CDR3 sequence is CASTGVGVAYNEQFF. CDR3 in DNA: TGTGCCAGCACCGGGGTAGGAGTAGCATACAATGAGCAGTTCTTC. The chain uses TRBV12-3 or TRBV12-4 and TRBJ2-1; D is possibly TRBD2 (5 bases). CDR3 size: 15 residues. Trimming removed 7 bases at V and 4 bases at J, with 17 bases between.

This clonotype was seen repeatedly, ten times or more. The V and J genes are TRBV29-1 and TRBJ1-1, with D unresolved. The CDR3 consists of 13 residues. V was cut by 7 bases and J by 4 bases, with 16 bases left in between. Germline V gene lookup returns CDR1 SQVTM and CDR2 ANQGSEA. Here the CDR3 DNA reads TGCAGCGCCGTCTTGGGTCCCGGCACTGAAGCTTTCTTT. Translating it yields CSAVLGPGTEAFF.

V gene TRBV29-1 combines with J gene TRBJ2-3, with 11 nucleotides matching TRBD2. Germline V gives CDR1 SQVTM, CDR2 ANQGSEA. This CDR3 has 17 amino acids. The junction had 10 bases not matched to a gene; V was cut back by 0 bases and J by 5 bases. The CDR3 reads CSVEDWSSGGLIDTQYF. The CDR3 DNA reads TGCAGCGTTGAAGATTGGTCTAGCGGGGGGCTGATAGATACGCAGTATTTT.

This clonotype was detected many times. The rearrangement links TRBV7-3 to TRBJ2-5; D unresolved. The CDR3 loop spans 13 amino acids. Germline V lookup: CDR1 SGHTA, CDR2 FQGTGA. V gave up 0 bases and J gave up 4 bases, with 6 bases separating them. As DNA, the CDR3 is TGTGCCAGCAGCTTAACGCTAGGAGAGACCCAGTACTTC. It specifies CASSLTLGETQYF.

This clonotype was seen ten or more times. This chain uses TRBV6-6 with TRBJ1-2; D is unresolved. Per the germline V gene, CDR1 is MNHNY and CDR2 is SVGAGI (reference sequence). The CDR3 consists of 17 residues. With 4 bases removed from V and 5 bases from J, the gap between germline ends came to 23 bases. CDR3 nucleotides: TGTGCCAGCAGTTCGGGGTATGGGTCTTCATCCGCTTATGGCTACACCTTC. Protein sequence: CASSSGYGSSSAYGYTF.